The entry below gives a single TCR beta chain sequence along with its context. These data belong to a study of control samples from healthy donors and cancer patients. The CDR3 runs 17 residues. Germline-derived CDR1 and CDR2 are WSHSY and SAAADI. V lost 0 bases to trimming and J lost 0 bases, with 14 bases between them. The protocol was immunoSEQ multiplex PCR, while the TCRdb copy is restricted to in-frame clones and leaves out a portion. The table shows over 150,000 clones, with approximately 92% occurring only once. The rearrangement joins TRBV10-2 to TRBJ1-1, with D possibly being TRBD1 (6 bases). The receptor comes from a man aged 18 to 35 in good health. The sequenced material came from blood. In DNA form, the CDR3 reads TGCGCCAGCAGTGAGTCGCCTGGACAGATTTTGAACACTGAAGCTTTCTTT. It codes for CASSESPGQILNTEAFF.